This TCR beta chain was identified in a study of cytomegalovirus exposure and HLA in healthy donors. Study observations and caveats: Later analysis identified a missense DCLRE1C variant that was linked to TCR beta V- and J-gene trimming. Later work found that TCR association rates differed between HLA loci; DRB1 had the most and HLA-C the fewest. Most observed TCR sequences were rare, whereas some public TCRs were detected in many donors.

Primers included in the PCR were 60 Vbeta and 13 Jbeta primers. Original processing notes: An analysis that came later counted tens of millions of unique TCR beta chains, some 11 million shared. Profiled with immunoSEQ multiplex PCR; TCRdb holds only in-frame clones, not every one. That table gives V, J and clone size, and the DNA gave D and trimming. This table has 100,000 to 150,000 clones, about 10% appearing once. About this clone itself: Its antigen remains unidentified.

CDR1 is KGHSH, CDR2 LQKENI, per germline. The CDR3 length is 14 residues. Trimming removed 4 bases from V and 7 bases from J, with 13 bases in between. The source is a woman aged 18-29 years in good health and CMV-seropositive. Material for sequencing was PBMCs. The rearrangement links TRBV18 to TRBJ1-4; no reliable D call. The CDR3 coding sequence is TGTGCCAGCTCACTACGGCCCCGGGGTGAAAAACTGTTTTTT. Protein sequence: CASSLRPRGEKLFF.